The following is a T cell receptor beta chain sequence with its context. Compared with germline, one end of the junction differs, possibly owing to a read error. These data originate in a study of CDR3 diversity in severe acne. CDR1 is SNHLY and CDR2 is FYNNEI in the germline V gene. This CDR3 contains 14 residues. TCRdb re-called the PCR reads through MiXCR, storing one row per CDR3 protein. The sample gives over 90,000 distinct CDR3 sequences, roughly 51% of which show up once; roughly an eighth is in the top ten. This chain uses TRBV2 with TRBJ2-7, with a possible D match to TRBD1 (5 bases). The material sequenced was blood. The sequence was obtained from a male donor with acne. In nucleotides, the CDR3 is TGTGCCAGTAGTGGGGCCTCGAGCTCCTACGAGCAGTACTTC. It codes for CASSGASSSYEQYF.